The entry that follows covers one TCR beta chain sequence. This CDR3 is 15 amino acids long. In germline, CDR1 is ENHRY, CDR2 SYGVKD. V lost 4 bases to trimming and J lost 4 bases, with 17 bases between them. TCRdb independently ran MiXCR on the multiplex PCR reads; one entry per CDR3 protein. The sample holds more than 20,000 distinct CDR3 sequences, 23% seen once. This record belongs to a study of breast tumors, draining lymph nodes, adjacent tissues. Sequenced sample: breast tumor tissue. The rearrangement uses TRBV10-3 and TRBJ2-7, with D perhaps matching TRBD2 (6 bases). The clonotype comes from a female donor with breast cancer. Some clones in this sample may be carry-over from other donors' samples. CDR3 loop: CAISVGGPLPYEQYF. The CDR3 nucleotides read TGTGCCATCAGTGTAGGAGGGCCCCTACCTTACGAGCAGTACTTC.